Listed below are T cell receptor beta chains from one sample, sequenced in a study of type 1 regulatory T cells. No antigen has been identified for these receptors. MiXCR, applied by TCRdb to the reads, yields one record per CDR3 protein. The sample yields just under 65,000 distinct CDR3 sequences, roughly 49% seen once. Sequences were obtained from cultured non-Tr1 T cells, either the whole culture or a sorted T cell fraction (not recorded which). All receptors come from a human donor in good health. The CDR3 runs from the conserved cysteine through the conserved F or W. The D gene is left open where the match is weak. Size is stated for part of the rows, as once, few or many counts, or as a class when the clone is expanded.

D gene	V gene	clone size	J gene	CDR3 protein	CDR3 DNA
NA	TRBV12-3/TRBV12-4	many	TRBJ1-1	CASSLALTADTEAFF	TGTGCCAGCAGTTTAGCGCTAACAGCTGACACTGAAGCTTTCTTT
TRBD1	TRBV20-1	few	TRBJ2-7	CSARQTDRGGFPSYEQYF	TGTAGTGCTAGACAAACAGACAGGGGGGGGTTCCCCTCCTACGAGCAGTACTTC
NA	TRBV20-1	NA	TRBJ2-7	CSARDGKTLGDKQYF	TGCAGTGCTAGAGATGGGAAGACCCTAGGGGACAAGCAGTACTTC
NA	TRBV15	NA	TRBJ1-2	CATSIDRDYGYTF	TGTGCCACCAGCATCGACAGAGACTATGGCTACACCTTC
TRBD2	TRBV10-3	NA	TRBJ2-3	CAIMKSGGTDTQYF	TGTGCCATCATGAAGAGCGGGGGCACAGATACGCAGTATTTT
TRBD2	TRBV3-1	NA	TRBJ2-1	CASRRGGSSYNEQFF	TGTGCCAGCAGGCGGGGGGGATCGTCCTACAATGAGCAGTTCTTC
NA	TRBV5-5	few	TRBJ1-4	CASSLDRLVGEKLFF	TGTGCCAGCAGCTTGGATCGGTTAGTGGGCGAAAAACTGTTTTTT
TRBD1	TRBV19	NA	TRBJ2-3	CASTPGGTGGLTQYF	TGTGCCAGTACTCCCGGAGGGACAGGGGGACTTACGCAGTATTTT
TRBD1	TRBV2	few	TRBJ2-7	CAGRDSVREQYF	TGTGCCGGTAGGGACAGCGTACGCGAGCAGTACTTC
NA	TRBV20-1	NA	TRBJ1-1	CSARWASGNTEAFF	TGCAGTGCTAGATGGGCCAGTGGGAACACTGAAGCTTTCTTT
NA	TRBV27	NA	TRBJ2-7	CASNSLRDSAYEQYF	TGTGCCAGCAATTCTCTGAGAGACAGCGCCTACGAGCAGTACTTC
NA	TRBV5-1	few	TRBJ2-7	CASKLLETVSYEQYF	TGCGCCAGTAAGCTTTTGGAGACAGTCTCCTACGAGCAGTACTTC
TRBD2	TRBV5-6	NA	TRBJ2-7	CASSWGTRHYEQYF	TGTGCCAGCAGCTGGGGGACTAGGCACTACGAGCAGTACTTC
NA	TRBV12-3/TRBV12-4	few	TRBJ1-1	CASSFERLYTEAFF	TGTGCCAGCAGTTTTGAGCGGCTTTACACTGAAGCTTTCTTT
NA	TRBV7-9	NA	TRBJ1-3	CASSFRSGHGNTIYF	TGTGCCAGCAGCTTTCGTTCGGGGCATGGAAACACCATATATTTT
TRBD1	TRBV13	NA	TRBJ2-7	CASSSLAGTGVYEQYF	TGTGCCAGCAGCTCCCTCGCCGGGACAGGAGTCTACGAGCAGTACTTC
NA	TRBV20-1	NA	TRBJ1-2	CSARFRAGGYTF	TGCAGTGCTAGGTTCAGGGCGGGAGGCTACACCTTC
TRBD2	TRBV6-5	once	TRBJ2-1	CASRSTSGGAYNEQFF	TGTGCCAGCAGGTCCACTAGCGGGGGGGCCTACAATGAGCAGTTCTTC
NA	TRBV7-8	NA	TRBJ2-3	CASSLARHPTDTQYF	TGTGCCAGCAGCTTAGCTAGACACCCCACAGATACGCAGTATTTT
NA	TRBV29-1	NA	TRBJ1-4	CSVGRGSGEKLFF	TGCAGCGTTGGACGGGGATCAGGAGAAAAACTGTTTTTT
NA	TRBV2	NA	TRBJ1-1	CASTLGERAEAFF	TGTGCCAGCACCCTAGGGGAGAGGGCTGAAGCTTTCTTT
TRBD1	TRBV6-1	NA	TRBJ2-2	CASSEALYRGRGTGELFF	TGTGCCAGCAGTGAAGCCCTCTACAGGGGGCGCGGGACCGGGGAGCTGTTTTTT
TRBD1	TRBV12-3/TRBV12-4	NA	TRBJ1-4	CASSFLVGQGGEKLFF	TGTGCCAGCAGTTTTTTGGTGGGACAGGGTGGTGAAAAACTGTTTTTT
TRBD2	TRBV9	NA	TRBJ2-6	CASSSGGYSGANVLTF	TGTGCCAGCAGCAGCGGGGGGTACTCTGGGGCCAACGTCCTGACTTTC
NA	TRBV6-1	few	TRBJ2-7	CASRDREGGYEQYF	TGTGCCAGCAGAGACCGGGAAGGGGGGTACGAGCAGTACTTC
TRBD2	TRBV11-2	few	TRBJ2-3	CASSSGGTDTQYF	TGTGCCAGCAGCTCGGGGGGAACAGATACGCAGTATTTT
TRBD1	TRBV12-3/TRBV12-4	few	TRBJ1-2	CASSDRDRGPYGYTF	TGTGCCAGCAGTGACCGGGACAGGGGCCCGTATGGCTACACCTTC
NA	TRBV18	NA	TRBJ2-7	CASSFDSYEQYF	TGTGCCAGCTCATTTGACTCCTACGAGCAGTACTTC
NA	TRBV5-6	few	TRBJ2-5	CASSLPGRWVETQYF	TGTGCCAGCAGCTTACCGGGACGCTGGGTGGAGACCCAGTACTTC
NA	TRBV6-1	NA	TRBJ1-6	CASSEAGGNSPLHF	TGTGCCAGCAGTGAAGCTGGGGGTAATTCACCCCTCCACTTT
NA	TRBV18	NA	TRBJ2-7	CASSPDSSYEQYF	TGTGCCAGCTCTCCGGACAGCTCCTACGAGCAGTACTTC
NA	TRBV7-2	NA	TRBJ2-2	CASSQQASDTGELFF	TGTGCCAGCAGCCAACAGGCATCAGACACCGGGGAGCTGTTTTTT
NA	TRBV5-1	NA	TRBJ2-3	CASSFLSGDTQYF	TGCGCCAGCAGCTTTTTAAGCGGGGATACGCAGTATTTT
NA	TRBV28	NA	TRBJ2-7	CASSLFRGYEQYF	TGTGCCAGCAGCCTATTTCGGGGCTACGAGCAGTACTTC